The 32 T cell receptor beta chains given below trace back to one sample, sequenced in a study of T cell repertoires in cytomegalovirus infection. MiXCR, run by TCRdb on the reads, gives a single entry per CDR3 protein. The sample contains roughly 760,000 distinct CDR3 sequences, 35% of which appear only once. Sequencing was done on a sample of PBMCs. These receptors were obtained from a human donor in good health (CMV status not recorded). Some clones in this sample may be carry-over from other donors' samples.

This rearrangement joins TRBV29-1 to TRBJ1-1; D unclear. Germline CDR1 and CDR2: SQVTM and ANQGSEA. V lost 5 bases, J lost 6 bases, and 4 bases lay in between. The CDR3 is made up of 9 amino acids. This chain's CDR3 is CSVSPEAFF. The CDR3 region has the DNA TGCAGCGTTTCGCCTGAAGCTTTCTTT.

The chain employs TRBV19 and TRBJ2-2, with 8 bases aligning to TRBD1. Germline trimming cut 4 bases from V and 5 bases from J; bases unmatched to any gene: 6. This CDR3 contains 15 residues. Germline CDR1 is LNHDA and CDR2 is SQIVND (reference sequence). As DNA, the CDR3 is TGTGCCAGTAGTAAGGCGAACAGGGGGACCGGGGAGCTGTTTTTT. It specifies CASSKANRGTGELFF.

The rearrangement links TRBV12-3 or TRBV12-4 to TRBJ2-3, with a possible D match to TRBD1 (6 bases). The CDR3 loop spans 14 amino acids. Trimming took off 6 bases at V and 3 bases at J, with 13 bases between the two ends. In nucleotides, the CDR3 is TGTGCCAGCAGGCAGGGGTTAGGGACAGATACGCAGTATTTT. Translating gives CASRQGLGTDTQYF.

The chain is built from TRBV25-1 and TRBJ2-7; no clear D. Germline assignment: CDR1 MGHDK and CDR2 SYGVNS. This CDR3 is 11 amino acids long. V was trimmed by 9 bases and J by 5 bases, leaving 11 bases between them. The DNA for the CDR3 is TGTGCCAGACTGCTAGGCCACGAGCAGTACTTC. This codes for CARLLGHEQYF.

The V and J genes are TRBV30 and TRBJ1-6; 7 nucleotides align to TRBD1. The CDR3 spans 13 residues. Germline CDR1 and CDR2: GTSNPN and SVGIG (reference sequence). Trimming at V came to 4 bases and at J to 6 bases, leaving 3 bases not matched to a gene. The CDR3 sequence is CAWKGAGNSPLHF. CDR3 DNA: TGTGCCTGGAAGGGGGCCGGTAATTCACCCCTCCACTTT.

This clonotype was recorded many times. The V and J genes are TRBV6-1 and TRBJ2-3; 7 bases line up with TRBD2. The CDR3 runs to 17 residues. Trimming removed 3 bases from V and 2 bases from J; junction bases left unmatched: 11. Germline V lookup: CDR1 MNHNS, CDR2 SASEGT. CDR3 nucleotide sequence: TGTGCCAGCAGTGATGGGGATGGTGGGGACTACACAGATACGCAGTATTTT. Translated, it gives CASSDGDGGDYTDTQYF.

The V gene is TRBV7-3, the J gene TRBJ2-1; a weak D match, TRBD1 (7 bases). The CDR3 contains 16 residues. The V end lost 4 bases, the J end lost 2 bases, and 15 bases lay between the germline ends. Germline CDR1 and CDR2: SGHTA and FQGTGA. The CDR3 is CASSSFGGQPYNEQFF. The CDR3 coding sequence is TGTGCCAGCAGCTCATTCGGGGGACAGCCCTACAATGAGCAGTTCTTC.

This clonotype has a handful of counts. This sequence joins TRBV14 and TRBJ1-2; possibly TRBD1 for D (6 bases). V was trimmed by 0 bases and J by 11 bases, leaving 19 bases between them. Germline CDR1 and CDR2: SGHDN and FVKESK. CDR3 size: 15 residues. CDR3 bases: TGTGCCAGCAGCCAAGAGGTCGGGCGCCCGGGGGCTTACACCTTC. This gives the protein CASSQEVGRPGAYTF.

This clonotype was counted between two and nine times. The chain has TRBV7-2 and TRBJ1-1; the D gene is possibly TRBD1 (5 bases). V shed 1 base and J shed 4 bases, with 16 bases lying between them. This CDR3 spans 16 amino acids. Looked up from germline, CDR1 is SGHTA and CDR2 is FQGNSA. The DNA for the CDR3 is TGTGCCAGCAGCTTAGTGGATGGAGGGGAAAGCACTGAAGCTTTCTTT. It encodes CASSLVDGGESTEAFF.

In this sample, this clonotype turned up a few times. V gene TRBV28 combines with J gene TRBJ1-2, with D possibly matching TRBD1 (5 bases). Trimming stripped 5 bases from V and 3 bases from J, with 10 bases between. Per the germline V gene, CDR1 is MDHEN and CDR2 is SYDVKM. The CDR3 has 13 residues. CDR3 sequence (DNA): TGTGCCAGCAGTGGTGGGGGTGACTATGGCTACACCTTC. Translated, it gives CASSGGGDYGYTF.

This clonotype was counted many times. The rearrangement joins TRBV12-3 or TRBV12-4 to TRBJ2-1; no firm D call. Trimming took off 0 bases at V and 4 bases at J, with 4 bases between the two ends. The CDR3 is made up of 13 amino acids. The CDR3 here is CASSLATYNEQFF. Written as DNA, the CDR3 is TGTGCCAGCAGTTTAGCCACATACAATGAGCAGTTCTTC.

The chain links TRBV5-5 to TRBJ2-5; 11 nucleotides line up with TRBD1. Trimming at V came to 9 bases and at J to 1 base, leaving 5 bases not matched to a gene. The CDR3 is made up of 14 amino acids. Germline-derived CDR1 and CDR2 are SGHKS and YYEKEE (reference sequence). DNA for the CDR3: TGTGCCACCTCCGGGACAGGGGGCCAAGAGACCCAGTACTTC. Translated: CATSGTGGQETQYF.

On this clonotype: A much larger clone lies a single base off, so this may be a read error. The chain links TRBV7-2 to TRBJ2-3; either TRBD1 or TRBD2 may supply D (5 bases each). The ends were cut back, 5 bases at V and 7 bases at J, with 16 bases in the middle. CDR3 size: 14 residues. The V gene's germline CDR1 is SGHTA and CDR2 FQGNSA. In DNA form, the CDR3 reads TGTGCCAGCAGCCCTCCAGGGAGCTCATATACGCAGTATTTT. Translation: CASSPPGSSYTQYF.

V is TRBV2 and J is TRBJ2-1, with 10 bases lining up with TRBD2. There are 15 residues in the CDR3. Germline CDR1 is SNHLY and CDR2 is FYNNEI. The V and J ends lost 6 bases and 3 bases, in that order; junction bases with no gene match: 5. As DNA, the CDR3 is TGTGCCAGCAGCGCTATAGCGGGGGGCTACAATGAGCAGTTCTTC. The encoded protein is CASSAIAGGYNEQFF.

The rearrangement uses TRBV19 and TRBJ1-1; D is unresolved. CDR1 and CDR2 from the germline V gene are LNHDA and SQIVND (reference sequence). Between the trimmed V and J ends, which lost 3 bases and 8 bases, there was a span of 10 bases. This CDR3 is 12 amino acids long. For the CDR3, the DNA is TGTGCCAGTAGTATCAGACCTGGGGAAGCTTTCTTT. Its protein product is CASSIRPGEAFF.

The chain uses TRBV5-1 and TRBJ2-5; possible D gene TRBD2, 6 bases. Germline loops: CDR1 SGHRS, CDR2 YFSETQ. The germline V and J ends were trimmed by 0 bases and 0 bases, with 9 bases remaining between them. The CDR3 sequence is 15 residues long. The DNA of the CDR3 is TGCGCCAGCAGCTTGGCGGGGGACTACCAAGAGACCCAGTACTTC. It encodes CASSLAGDYQETQYF.

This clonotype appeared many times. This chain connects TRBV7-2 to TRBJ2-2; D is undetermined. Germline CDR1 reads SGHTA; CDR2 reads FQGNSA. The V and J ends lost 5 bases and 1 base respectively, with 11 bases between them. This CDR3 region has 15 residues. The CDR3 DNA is TGTGCCAGCAGCAAGACCCCAGGGAACACCGGGGAGCTGTTTTTT. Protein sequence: CASSKTPGNTGELFF.

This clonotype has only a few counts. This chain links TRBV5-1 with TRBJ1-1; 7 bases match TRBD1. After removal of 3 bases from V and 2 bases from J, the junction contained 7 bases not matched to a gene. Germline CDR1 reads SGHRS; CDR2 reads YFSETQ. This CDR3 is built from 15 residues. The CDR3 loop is CASSSLTGYNTEAFF. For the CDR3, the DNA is TGCGCCAGCAGCTCATTGACAGGGTATAACACTGAAGCTTTCTTT.

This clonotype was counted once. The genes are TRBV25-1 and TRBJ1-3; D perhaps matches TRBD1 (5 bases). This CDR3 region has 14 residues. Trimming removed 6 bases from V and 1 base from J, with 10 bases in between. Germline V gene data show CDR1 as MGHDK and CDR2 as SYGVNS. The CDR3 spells CASRGDGSGNTIYF. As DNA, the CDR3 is TGTGCCAGCAGGGGGGACGGTTCTGGAAACACCATATATTTT.

The CDR3 region has the DNA TGTGCCAGCTCACCATCGGGGACAGGACTCCAGGGGAATTCACCCCTCCACTTT. This codes for CASSPSGTGLQGNSPLHF. The chain joins TRBV18 to TRBJ1-6, with TRBD1 identical over 8 bases. Germline CDR1 is KGHSH and CDR2 is LQKENI. J was trimmed by 7 bases and V by 2 bases; bases with no gene match: 13. This CDR3 region has 18 residues.

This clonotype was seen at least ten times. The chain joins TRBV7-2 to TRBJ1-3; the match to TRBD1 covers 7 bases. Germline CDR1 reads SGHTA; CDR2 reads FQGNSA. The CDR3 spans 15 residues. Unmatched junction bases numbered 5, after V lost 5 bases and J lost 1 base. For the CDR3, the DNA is TGTGCCAGCAGCCCGGGACAGTTTTCTGGAAACACCATATATTTT. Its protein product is CASSPGQFSGNTIYF.

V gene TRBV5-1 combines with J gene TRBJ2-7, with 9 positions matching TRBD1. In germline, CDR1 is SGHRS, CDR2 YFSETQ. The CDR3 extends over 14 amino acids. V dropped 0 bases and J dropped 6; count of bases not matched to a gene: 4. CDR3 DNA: TGCGCCAGCAGCTTGGACAGGGGGCGAGGCGAGCAGTACTTC. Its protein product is CASSLDRGRGEQYF. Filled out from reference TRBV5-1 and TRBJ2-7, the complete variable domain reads KAGVTQTPRYLIKTRGQQVTLSCSPISGHRSVSWYQQTPGQGLQFLFEYFSETQRNKGNFPGRFSGRQFSNSRSEMNVSTLELGDSALYLCASSLDRGRGEQYFGPGTRLTVT.

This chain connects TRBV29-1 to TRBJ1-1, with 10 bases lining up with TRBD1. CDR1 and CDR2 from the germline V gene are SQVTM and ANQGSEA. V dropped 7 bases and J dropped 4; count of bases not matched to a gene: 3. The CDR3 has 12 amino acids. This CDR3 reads CSGDRGSTEAFF. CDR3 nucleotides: TGCAGCGGGGACAGGGGTAGCACTGAAGCTTTCTTT. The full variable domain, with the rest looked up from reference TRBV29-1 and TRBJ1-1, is SAVISQKPSRDICQRGTSLTIQCQVDSQVTMMFWYRQQPGQSLTLIATANQGSEATYESGFVIDKFPISRPNLTFSTLTVSNMSPEDSSIYLCSGDRGSTEAFFGQGTRLTVV.

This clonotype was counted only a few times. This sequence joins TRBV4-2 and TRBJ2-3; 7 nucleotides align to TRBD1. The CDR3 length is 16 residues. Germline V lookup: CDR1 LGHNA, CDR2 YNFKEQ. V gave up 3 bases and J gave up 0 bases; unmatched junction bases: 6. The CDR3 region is CASSQRTGASTDTQYF. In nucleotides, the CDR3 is TGTGCCAGCAGCCAGAGGACAGGCGCTAGCACAGATACGCAGTATTTT.

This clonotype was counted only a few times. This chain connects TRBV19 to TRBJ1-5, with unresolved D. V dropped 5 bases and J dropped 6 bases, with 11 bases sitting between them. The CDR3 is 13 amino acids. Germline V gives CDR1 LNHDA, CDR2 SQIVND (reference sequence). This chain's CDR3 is CASSPRAGQPQHF. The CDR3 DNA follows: TGTGCCAGTAGTCCGAGGGCTGGTCAGCCCCAGCATTTT.

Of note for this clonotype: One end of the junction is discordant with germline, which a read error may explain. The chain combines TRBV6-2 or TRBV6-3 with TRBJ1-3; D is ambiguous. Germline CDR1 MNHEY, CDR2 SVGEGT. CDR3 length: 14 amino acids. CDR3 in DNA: TGTGCCAGCAGCTACTCAAGCGGAGGAAACACCATATATTTT. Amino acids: CASSYSSGGNTIYF.

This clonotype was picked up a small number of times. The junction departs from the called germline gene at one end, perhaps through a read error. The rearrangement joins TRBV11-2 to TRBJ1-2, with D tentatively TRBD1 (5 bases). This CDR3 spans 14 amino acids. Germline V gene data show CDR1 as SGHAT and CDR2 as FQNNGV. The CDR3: CASSLGREANGYTF. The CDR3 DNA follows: TGTGCCAGCAGCTTAGGCAGGGAGGCAAATGGTTACACCTTC.

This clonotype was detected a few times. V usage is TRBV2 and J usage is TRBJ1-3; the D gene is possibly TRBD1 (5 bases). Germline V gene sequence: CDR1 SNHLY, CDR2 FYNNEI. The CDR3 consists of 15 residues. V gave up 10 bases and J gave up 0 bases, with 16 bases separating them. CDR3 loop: CATKQDGYSGNTIYF. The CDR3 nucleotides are TGTGCCACCAAACAGGACGGATACTCTGGAAACACCATATATTTT.

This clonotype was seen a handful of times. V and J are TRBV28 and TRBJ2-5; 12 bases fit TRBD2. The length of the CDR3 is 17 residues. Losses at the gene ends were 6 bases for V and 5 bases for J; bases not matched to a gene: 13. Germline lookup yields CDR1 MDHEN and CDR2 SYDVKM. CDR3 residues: CASSKLAGGLMGETQYF. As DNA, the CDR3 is TGTGCCAGCAGCAAGCTAGCGGGGGGGCTAATGGGTGAGACCCAGTACTTC.

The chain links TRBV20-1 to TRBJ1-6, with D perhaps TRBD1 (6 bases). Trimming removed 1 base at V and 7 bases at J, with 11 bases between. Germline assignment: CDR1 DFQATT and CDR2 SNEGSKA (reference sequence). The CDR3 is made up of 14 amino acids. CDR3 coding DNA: TGCAGTGCTAGAGTGTCAGGGGTGAATTCACCCCTCCACTTT. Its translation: CSARVSGVNSPLHF.

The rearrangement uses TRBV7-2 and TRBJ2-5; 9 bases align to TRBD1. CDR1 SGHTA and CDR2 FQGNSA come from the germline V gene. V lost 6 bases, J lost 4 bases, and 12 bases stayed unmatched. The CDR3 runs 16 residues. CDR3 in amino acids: CASSVRGDREGETQYF. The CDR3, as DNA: TGTGCCAGCAGTGTACGAGGGGACAGGGAAGGAGAGACCCAGTACTTC.

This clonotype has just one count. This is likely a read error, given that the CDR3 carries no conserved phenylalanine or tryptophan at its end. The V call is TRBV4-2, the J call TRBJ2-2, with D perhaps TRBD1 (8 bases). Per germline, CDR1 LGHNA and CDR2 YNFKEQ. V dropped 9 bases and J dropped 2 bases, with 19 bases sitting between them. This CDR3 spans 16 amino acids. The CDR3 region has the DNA TGTGCCAGTCAAACAGGGGGGAGGGGAAACACCGGGGAGCTGTTTTGT. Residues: CASQTGGRGNTGELFC.